Shown below are 11 T cell receptor beta chains from a single sample sequenced in a study of cytomegalovirus exposure and HLA in healthy donors. Only in-frame clones appear in the TCRdb table, and some are missing; sequencing was by immunoSEQ multiplex PCR. The sample holds 95,000 to 120,000 clones, about 85% seen once. Specimen: PBMCs. The receptors were gathered from a woman between 18 and 29 years old in good health and CMV-seronegative.

This chain connects TRBV2 to TRBJ2-3; D gene ambiguous. Germline CDR1 is SNHLY and CDR2 is FYNNEI. V lost 4 bases to trimming and J lost 1 base, with 6 bases between them. This CDR3 is 13 amino acids long. The CDR3 sequence: CASSVTGTDTQYF. The CDR3 nucleotides read TGTGCCAGCAGTGTCACAGGCACAGATACGCAGTATTTT.

This clone was seen once. V is TRBV6-6 and J is TRBJ1-2; perhaps TRBD1 as D (6 bases). Trimming removed 3 bases at V and 0 bases at J, with 14 bases between. This CDR3 has 16 residues. Germline CDR1 reads MNHNY; CDR2 reads SVGAGI (reference sequence). The CDR3 sequence: CASSYPRDTSNYGYTF. The CDR3 nucleotides are TGTGCCAGCAGTTATCCCCGGGACACCTCTAACTATGGCTACACCTTC.

This chain connects TRBV9 to TRBJ2-3; the match to TRBD2 covers 9 bases. The CDR3 covers 16 residues. CDR1 is SGDLS and CDR2 is YYNGEE in the germline V gene. Trimming at V came to 0 bases and at J to 3 bases, leaving 5 bases not matched to a gene. CDR3 residues: CASSVVGSGGTDTQYF. The DNA for the CDR3 is TGTGCCAGCAGCGTAGTTGGTAGCGGGGGAACAGATACGCAGTATTTT.

The sample holds one count of this clone. The V gene is TRBV2, the J gene TRBJ2-7; TRBD1 aligns across 7 bases. The CDR3 is made up of 14 amino acids. Germline V gives CDR1 SNHLY, CDR2 FYNNEI. The J segment lost 6 bases and the V segment lost 5 bases, leaving 10 bases of the junction unmatched. The CDR3 reads CASSLAGGSAEQYF. The CDR3 DNA reads as TGTGCCAGCAGTCTGGCAGGGGGTTCGGCCGAGCAGTACTTC.

The chain couples TRBV7-6 to TRBJ2-1, with no clear D. CDR1 is SGHVS, CDR2 FNYEAQ, per germline. Trimming left V 2 bases short and J 9 bases short, with 11 bases between. This CDR3 has 13 residues. CDR3 residues: CASSLSTGGEQFF. In DNA form, the CDR3 reads TGTGCCAGCAGCTTATCTACCGGCGGTGAGCAGTTCTTC. Full variable domain (remainder filled in from reference TRBV7-6 and TRBJ2-1): GAGVSQSPRYKVTKRGQDVALRCDPISGHVSLYWYRQALGQGPEFLTYFNYEAQQDKSGLPNDRFSAERPEGSISTLTIQRTEQRDSAMYRCASSLSTGGEQFFGPGTRLTVL.

The chain couples TRBV27 to TRBJ1-2; the D gene is possibly TRBD1 (6 bases). The ends were cut back, 2 bases at V and 8 bases at J, with 18 bases in the middle. Per the germline V gene, CDR1 is MNHEY and CDR2 is SMNVEV (reference sequence). This CDR3 is built from 15 residues. This CDR3 reads CASSLDDRPSGGYTF. In DNA form, the CDR3 reads TGTGCCAGCAGTTTAGATGACAGGCCCTCGGGGGGCTACACCTTC.

This clone appeared a few times. In DNA, the CDR3 is TGTGCCAGCAGCTTATACCCCGGCGGAGATAGCAATCAGCCCCAGCATTTT. It specifies CASSLYPGGDSNQPQHF. The genes are TRBV7-9 and TRBJ1-5; D not resolved. From germline, CDR1 is SEHNR and CDR2 FQNEAQ (reference sequence). The CDR3 is 17 amino acids. Deletions cut 2 bases from V and 0 bases from J, with 14 bases between.

V and J are TRBV27 and TRBJ2-3; TRBD2 might be the D (6 bases). Trimming removed 6 bases at V and 3 bases at J, with 16 bases between. CDR3 length: 15 amino acids. CDR1 is MNHEY and CDR2 is SMNVEV in the germline V gene (reference sequence). CDR3 sequence reads: CASSLGGANTDTQYF. The CDR3 nucleotides read TGTGCCAGCAGCCTCGGAGGGGCGAATACAGATACGCAGTATTTT.

The chain is built from TRBV2 and TRBJ2-3; 10 bases are a match to TRBD2. This CDR3 comprises 13 residues. From germline, CDR1 is SNHLY and CDR2 FYNNEI. Trimming removed 2 bases from V and 10 bases from J; junction bases left unmatched: 3. DNA for the CDR3: TGTGCCAGCAGTGAAACTAGCGGGGTACCGCAGTATTTT. It yields the protein CASSETSGVPQYF.

This clone was counted a few times. The gene calls are TRBV15 and TRBJ1-4; TRBD1 matches 9 bases. V was pared by 5 bases and J by 8 bases, with 15 bases of the junction left unmatched. The CDR3 has 17 residues. Germline CDR1 and CDR2: LNHNV and YYDKDF (reference sequence). The CDR3: CATSALGDREFREKLFF. The CDR3 DNA sequence: TGTGCCACCAGCGCCCTAGGGGACAGGGAGTTTCGGGAAAAACTGTTTTTT.

This clone was recorded once. The J gene is TRBJ1-3, the V gene TRBV6-6; D gene unclear. Trimming removed 2 bases from V and 0 bases from J, with 8 bases in between. CDR1 is MNHNY, CDR2 SVGAGI, per germline (reference sequence). The CDR3 contains 15 residues. CDR3 coding DNA: TGTGCCAGCAGTTACGACCCTAGCTCTGGAAACACCATATATTTT. It encodes CASSYDPSSGNTIYF.